The clone carrying this TCR beta chain was seen many times. Its target is not known. The data are from a study of T cells in Graves' hyperthyroidism and ophthalmopathy. Broader study findings: Through a model of 13 V-J features, ophthalmopathy was separated from stable hyperthyroidism.

Researchers amplified the TCR beta CDR3 regions from RNA transcripts. During a first-round RT-PCR of the TCR CDR3, the HTBI primer set was used. TCRdb called the multiplex PCR reads again in MiXCR, with one record for every CDR3 protein. The sample holds about 290,000 distinct CDR3 sequences, about an eighth seen once. V dropped 6 bases and J dropped 0; count of bases not matched to a gene: 0. This CDR3 region has 14 residues. This chain connects TRBV12-3 or TRBV12-4 to TRBJ2-3, with TRBD2 matching over 10 bases. Material: blood. The TCR comes from a young woman with Graves' hyperthyroidism that later progressed to Graves' ophthalmopathy. For the CDR3, the DNA is TGTGCCAGCAGACTAGCGGGAAGCACAGATACGCAGTATTTT. Translated: CASRLAGSTDTQYF.